The present T cell receptor beta chain was sequenced within a study of blood T cell repertoires in COVID-19. Germline lookup yields CDR1 SGHNT and CDR2 YYREEE (reference sequence). With 4 bases clipped from V and 3 bases from J, the junction kept 8 bases outside the gene matches. CDR3 length equals 16 residues. TCRdb's copy holds only in-frame clones and misses some; the assay was immunoSEQ multiplex PCR. Of some 45,000 clones in the sample, about 83% were seen once. Sequenced sample: peripheral blood. This sequence was found in a man of 80 years or more in a cohort sampled during active COVID-19. The gene calls are TRBV5-4 and TRBJ1-3; 9 bases align to TRBD1. CDR3 in amino acids: CASSPWTGEDGNTIYF. DNA for the CDR3: TGTGCCAGCAGCCCTTGGACAGGGGAGGATGGAAACACCATATATTTT.